These T cell receptor beta chains were read from a single sample in a study of cytomegalovirus exposure and HLA in healthy donors. Assay used: immunoSEQ multiplex PCR; TCRdb lists only in-frame clones, some missing. The repertoire holds 97,000 or so clones, around 88% seen once, with around 3.9% in the top ten. Sequences were obtained from PBMCs. The receptors were gathered from a woman in her twenties or thirties in good health and CMV-seronegative. Each CDR3 is given with its conserved first and last residue. Only part of the rows carry a size: once, few, many, or a class if the clone is expanded.

abundance: .
j_gene: TRBJ2-1
v_gene: TRBV7-2
CDR3aa: CASSRGLAGNNEQFF

abundance: .
j_gene: TRBJ2-5
v_gene: TRBV9
CDR3aa: CASSPGGGQETQYF

abundance: .
j_gene: TRBJ2-5
v_gene: TRBV5-1
CDR3aa: CASSSETSGGETQYF

abundance: .
j_gene: TRBJ1-4
v_gene: TRBV18
CDR3aa: CASSELNEKLFF

abundance: .
j_gene: TRBJ1-2
v_gene: TRBV20-1
CDR3aa: CSATVNYGYTF

abundance: .
j_gene: TRBJ2-7
v_gene: TRBV2
CDR3aa: CASSAVGGQGEQYF

abundance: .
j_gene: TRBJ1-1
v_gene: TRBV5-8
CDR3aa: CASSLYRGWGTEAFF

abundance: once
j_gene: TRBJ2-1
v_gene: TRBV6-5
CDR3aa: CASKRDGAYNEQFF

abundance: .
j_gene: TRBJ2-1
v_gene: TRBV9
CDR3aa: CASSIVQGSEQFF

abundance: .
j_gene: TRBJ1-1
v_gene: TRBV7-3
CDR3aa: CASSLSGGTEAFF

abundance: .
j_gene: TRBJ1-1
v_gene: TRBV7-6
CDR3aa: CASSSDVGGTEAFF

abundance: .
j_gene: TRBJ1-1
v_gene: TRBV4-3
CDR3aa: CASSQDGFGGTEAFF

abundance: .
j_gene: TRBJ1-3
v_gene: TRBV5-1
CDR3aa: CASSSQNGNTIYF

abundance: few
j_gene: TRBJ2-1
v_gene: TRBV11-3
CDR3aa: CASSTNRVHNEQFF

abundance: .
j_gene: TRBJ1-5
v_gene: TRBV6-5
CDR3aa: CASSRDRGSNQPQHF

abundance: .
j_gene: TRBJ1-3
v_gene: TRBV6-5
CDR3aa: CASSIQGASGNTIYF

abundance: .
j_gene: TRBJ2-3
v_gene: TRBV6-5
CDR3aa: CATIDRLYTQYF

abundance: .
j_gene: TRBJ2-1
v_gene: TRBV7-9
CDR3aa: CASSLGLGLGRTQLSEQFF

abundance: few
j_gene: TRBJ1-6
v_gene: TRBV6-1
CDR3aa: CASSGDTRQSQPYNSPLHF

abundance: .
j_gene: TRBJ2-7
v_gene: TRBV21-1
CDR3aa: CASRREEDSPNYEQYF

abundance: .
j_gene: TRBJ2-7
v_gene: TRBV6-5
CDR3aa: CASSYSWSSYEQYF

abundance: .
j_gene: TRBJ2-7
v_gene: TRBV19
CDR3aa: CASSTAFSGAGEFYEQYF

abundance: .
j_gene: TRBJ1-3
v_gene: TRBV2
CDR3aa: CASQVDLGNTIYF

abundance: .
j_gene: TRBJ2-7
v_gene: TRBV27
CDR3aa: CASSLSQTGVTVYEQYF

abundance: .
j_gene: TRBJ2-3
v_gene: TRBV6-1
CDR3aa: CASSELGQGIDTQYF

abundance: .
j_gene: TRBJ2-3
v_gene: TRBV5-1
CDR3aa: CASSPISGRGTDTQYF

abundance: .
j_gene: TRBJ2-5
v_gene: TRBV5-1
CDR3aa: CASSAGMGINGETQYF

abundance: .
j_gene: TRBJ1-1
v_gene: TRBV28
CDR3aa: CASSLMGFALF

abundance: .
j_gene: TRBJ1-2
v_gene: TRBV29-1
CDR3aa: CSVRVPSLRQVYGYTF

abundance: .
j_gene: TRBJ1-1
v_gene: TRBV7-3
CDR3aa: CASSGSGVRAEAFF

abundance: once
j_gene: TRBJ2-1
v_gene: TRBV11-3
CDR3aa: CASSLAGGNEQFF

abundance: .
j_gene: TRBJ2-2
v_gene: TRBV7-9
CDR3aa: CASSLPPKLRTGELFF

abundance: .
j_gene: TRBJ2-3
v_gene: TRBV29-1
CDR3aa: CIAMGGTDTQYF

abundance: once
j_gene: TRBJ1-1
v_gene: TRBV2
CDR3aa: CASRTKTQGKVGNTEAFF

abundance: .
j_gene: TRBJ2-7
v_gene: TRBV10-3
CDR3aa: CAIGAEPSYEQYF

abundance: .
j_gene: TRBJ1-3
v_gene: TRBV27
CDR3aa: CASSLTTGGAGNTIYF

abundance: .
j_gene: TRBJ2-2
v_gene: TRBV29-1
CDR3aa: CSVVVVGTGYTGELFF

abundance: .
j_gene: TRBJ1-5
v_gene: TRBV11-2
CDR3aa: CASSSQGTQPQHF

abundance: .
j_gene: TRBJ2-7
v_gene: TRBV10-3
CDR3aa: CAIRTTGFEQYF

abundance: .
j_gene: TRBJ2-4
v_gene: TRBV10-1
CDR3aa: CASSGQASDIQYF

abundance: .
j_gene: TRBJ2-7
v_gene: TRBV7-2
CDR3aa: CASSLIGGQGHEQYF

abundance: .
j_gene: TRBJ1-2
v_gene: TRBV18
CDR3aa: CASSSSGDRGKGYTF

abundance: .
j_gene: TRBJ1-2
v_gene: TRBV29-1
CDR3aa: CSVSTRDYGYTF

abundance: .
j_gene: TRBJ1-2
v_gene: TRBV15
CDR3aa: CATSRDITGDGYTF

abundance: .
j_gene: TRBJ1-5
v_gene: TRBV6-5
CDR3aa: CASRATGFSNQPQHF

abundance: .
j_gene: TRBJ2-7
v_gene: TRBV9
CDR3aa: CASKVGRFYEQYF

abundance: .
j_gene: TRBJ2-1
v_gene: TRBV27
CDR3aa: CASSLSGSNEQFF

abundance: .
j_gene: TRBJ2-2
v_gene: TRBV2
CDR3aa: CASSEPGPIGGELFF